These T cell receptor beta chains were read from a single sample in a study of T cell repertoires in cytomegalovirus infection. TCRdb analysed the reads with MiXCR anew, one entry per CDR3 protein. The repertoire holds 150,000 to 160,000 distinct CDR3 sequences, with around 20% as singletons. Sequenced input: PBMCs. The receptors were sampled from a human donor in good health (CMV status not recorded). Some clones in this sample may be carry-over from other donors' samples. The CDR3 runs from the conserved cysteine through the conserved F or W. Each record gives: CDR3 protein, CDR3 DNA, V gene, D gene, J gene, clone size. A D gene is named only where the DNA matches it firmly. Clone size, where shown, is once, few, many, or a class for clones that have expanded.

CDR3 protein: CSAPEIGGAGANVLTF; CDR3 DNA: TGCAGTGCCCCTGAAATTGGGGGCGCTGGGGCCAACGTCCTGACTTTC; V gene: TRBV20-1; D gene: .; J gene: TRBJ2-6; clone size: .
CDR3 protein: CASSSIRLAGVGYEQYF; CDR3 DNA: TGTGCCAGCAGCTCCATCCGACTAGCGGGAGTAGGTTACGAGCAGTACTTC; V gene: TRBV11-2; D gene: TRBD2; J gene: TRBJ2-7; clone size: few
CDR3 protein: CASSYEGASYNEQFF; CDR3 DNA: TGTGCCAGCAGTTACGAGGGGGCGAGTTACAATGAGCAGTTCTTC; V gene: TRBV6-5; D gene: TRBD1; J gene: TRBJ2-1; clone size: few
CDR3 protein: CATSSGRQETQYF; CDR3 DNA: TGTGCCACTTCTAGCGGTCGCCAAGAGACCCAGTACTTC; V gene: TRBV10-3; D gene: TRBD2; J gene: TRBJ2-5; clone size: .
CDR3 protein: CSAPAPGTANYGYTF; CDR3 DNA: TGCAGTGCTCCCGCCCCCGGGACAGCTAACTATGGCTACACCTTC; V gene: TRBV20-1; D gene: TRBD1; J gene: TRBJ1-2; clone size: few
CDR3 protein: CSVRSGLTYGYTF; CDR3 DNA: TGCAGCGTTCGTTCCGGCCTCACATATGGCTACACCTTC; V gene: TRBV29-1; D gene: .; J gene: TRBJ1-2; clone size: many
CDR3 protein: CASSLNLRTDTQYF; CDR3 DNA: TGTGCCAGCAGCTTGAATCTCCGCACAGATACGCAGTATTTT; V gene: TRBV7-6; D gene: .; J gene: TRBJ2-3; clone size: .
CDR3 protein: CASSISSRDEQFF; CDR3 DNA: TGTGCCAGTAGTATCTCCTCTAGGGATGAGCAGTTCTTC; V gene: TRBV19; D gene: .; J gene: TRBJ2-1; clone size: .
CDR3 protein: CASTPLAGGADTQYF; CDR3 DNA: TGTGCCAGCACCCCACTAGCGGGGGGGGCAGATACGCAGTATTTT; V gene: TRBV7-6; D gene: TRBD2; J gene: TRBJ2-3; clone size: many
CDR3 protein: CASSIDRGDYGYTF; CDR3 DNA: TGTGCCAGCTCCATAGACAGGGGAGACTATGGCTACACCTTC; V gene: TRBV28; D gene: TRBD1; J gene: TRBJ1-2; clone size: .
CDR3 protein: CASSLEIISTEAFF; CDR3 DNA: TGTGCCAGCAGCTTAGAAATTATCAGCACTGAAGCTTTCTTT; V gene: TRBV7-2; D gene: .; J gene: TRBJ1-1; clone size: many
CDR3 protein: CASSGGGTAKNQPQHF; CDR3 DNA: TGTGCCAGCAGTGGGGGCGGGACAGCCAAAAATCAGCCCCAGCATTTT; V gene: TRBV2; D gene: TRBD1; J gene: TRBJ1-5; clone size: .
CDR3 protein: CSVRPGLGELEGEKLFF; CDR3 DNA: TGCAGCGTTCGACCGGGACTGGGGGAATTAGAGGGTGAAAAACTGTTTTTT; V gene: TRBV29-1; D gene: .; J gene: TRBJ1-4; clone size: .
CDR3 protein: CAISESREITEAFF; CDR3 DNA: TGTGCCATCAGTGAGTCTCGGGAGATCACTGAAGCTTTCTTT; V gene: TRBV10-3; D gene: .; J gene: TRBJ1-1; clone size: .
CDR3 protein: CASSQFPPGQGVSYEQYF; CDR3 DNA: TGTGCCAGCAGCCAATTTCCACCGGGACAGGGCGTCTCCTACGAGCAGTACTTC; V gene: TRBV4-2; D gene: TRBD1; J gene: TRBJ2-7; clone size: .
CDR3 protein: CSVRWEAKNIQYF; CDR3 DNA: TGCAGCGTCAGATGGGAAGCCAAAAACATTCAGTACTTC; V gene: TRBV29-1; D gene: .; J gene: TRBJ2-4; clone size: few
CDR3 protein: CAISGGSTYEQYF; CDR3 DNA: TGTGCCATCAGTGGCGGGAGTACCTACGAGCAGTACTTC; V gene: TRBV10-3; D gene: TRBD2; J gene: TRBJ2-7; clone size: once
CDR3 protein: CSPRAGAGEQFF; CDR3 DNA: TGCAGCCCCCGAGCGGGAGCGGGTGAGCAGTTCTTC; V gene: TRBV29-1; D gene: TRBD2; J gene: TRBJ2-1; clone size: many
CDR3 protein: CASSSNGYTF; CDR3 DNA: TGTGCCAGCAGTTCAAATGGCTACACCTTC; V gene: TRBV28; D gene: .; J gene: TRBJ1-2; clone size: .
CDR3 protein: CASTPQAASTDTQYF; CDR3 DNA: TGTGCCAGCACCCCCCAGGCAGCCAGCACAGATACGCAGTATTTT; V gene: TRBV11-2; D gene: .; J gene: TRBJ2-3; clone size: few
CDR3 protein: CASSLDTSTDTQYF; CDR3 DNA: TGTGCCAGCAGTCTCGACACATCCACAGATACGCAGTATTTT; V gene: TRBV7-6; D gene: .; J gene: TRBJ2-3; clone size: few
CDR3 protein: CASSLSSRGRGYTF; CDR3 DNA: TGTGCCAGCAGTTTATCTAGCAGGGGAAGGGGCTACACCTTC; V gene: TRBV28; D gene: .; J gene: TRBJ1-2; clone size: .
CDR3 protein: CASRMGQKFGYTF; CDR3 DNA: TGTGCCAGCAGAATGGGACAGAAATTTGGCTACACCTTC; V gene: TRBV7-2; D gene: TRBD1; J gene: TRBJ1-2; clone size: few